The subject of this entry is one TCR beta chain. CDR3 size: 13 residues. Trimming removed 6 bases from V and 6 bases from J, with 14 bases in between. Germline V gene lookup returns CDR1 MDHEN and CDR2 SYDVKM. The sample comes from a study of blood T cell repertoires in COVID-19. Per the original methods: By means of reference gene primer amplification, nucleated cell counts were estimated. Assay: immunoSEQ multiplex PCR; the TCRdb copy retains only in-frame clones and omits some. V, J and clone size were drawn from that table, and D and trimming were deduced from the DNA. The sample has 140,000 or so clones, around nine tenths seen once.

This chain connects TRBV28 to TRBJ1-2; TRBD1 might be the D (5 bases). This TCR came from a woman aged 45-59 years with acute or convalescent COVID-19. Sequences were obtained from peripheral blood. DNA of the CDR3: TGTGCCAGCAGGTCCGGTCAGGGTGATGGCTACACCTTC. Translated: CASRSGQGDGYTF.